A selection of T cell receptor beta chains follows, all from one sample in a study of identical twins. MiXCR was run by TCRdb on the 5' RACE reads, yielding one entry per CDR3 protein. The sample lists approximately 550,000 distinct CDR3 sequences; approximately 20% were seen once. This sample was shared with a second study, whose subject was yellow fever vaccine responses in identical twins.

Material for sequencing was CD4+ T cells sorted from blood. These receptors came from a young woman in good health. CDR3s include the opening cysteine and the closing phenylalanine or tryptophan. Each record gives: clone size, J gene, V gene, D gene, CDR3 DNA, CDR3 protein. D genes are given only for firm matches. Rows may omit the clone size; those that give it use once, few, many or a size class.

>-|TRBJ2-5|TRBV12-3/TRBV12-4|TRBD2
TGTGCCAGCAGTTCTAGCGGCTACCAAGAGACCCAGTACTTC
CASSSSGYQETQYF
>few|TRBJ2-1|TRBV6-1|TRBD2
TGTGCCAGCAGTGAGAGGGCTAGCGGTGAGCAGTTCTTC
CASSERASGEQFF
>-|TRBJ2-2|TRBV9|TRBD2
TGTGCCAGCAGCGCCCAGCTAGCGGCAAACACCGGGGAGCTGTTTTTT
CASSAQLAANTGELFF
>few|TRBJ2-1|TRBV28|-
TGTGCCAGCAGTTTATGGTCGACAGGATCTACCTACAATGAGCAGTTCTTC
CASSLWSTGSTYNEQFF
>few|TRBJ2-4|TRBV5-1|-
TGCGCCAGCAGCTTGGATTACCCCGGGGACATTCAGTACTTC
CASSLDYPGDIQYF
>few|TRBJ1-2|TRBV5-1|TRBD1
TGCGCCAGCAGCTTGGGGCAGGGGGCATTTGGCTACACCTTC
CASSLGQGAFGYTF
>-|TRBJ1-4|TRBV10-3|-
TGTGCCATCAGTCAGGGGTTGGATGAAAAACTGTTTTTT
CAISQGLDEKLFF
>once|TRBJ2-5|TRBV7-9|-
TGTGCCAGCAGCTTACCAAAGGGAGAGACCCAGTACTTC
CASSLPKGETQYF
>-|TRBJ2-3|TRBV5-1|TRBD1
TGCGCCAGCAGCCCAAGGACAGGGGGCACGACAGATACGCAGTATTTT
CASSPRTGGTTDTQYF
>few|TRBJ2-5|TRBV5-1|TRBD2
TGCGCCAGCAGCTCGGCCGGAGGGACTAGCGGGAAAGAGACCCAGTACTTC
CASSSAGGTSGKETQYF
>once|TRBJ2-7|TRBV20-1|-
TGCAGTGCTAGGTATCAGGGCCGCTACGAGCAGTACTTC
CSARYQGRYEQYF
>-|TRBJ2-1|TRBV11-2|-
TGTGCCAGCAGCTTAGAGGGGTCTTGGGGTGAGCAGTTCTTC
CASSLEGSWGEQFF
>-|TRBJ1-5|TRBV25-1|TRBD1
TGTGCCAGCAGTGACCAGGGGGCTGGCAATCAGCCCCAGCATTTT
CASSDQGAGNQPQHF
>few|TRBJ1-1|TRBV12-3/TRBV12-4|-
TGTGCCAGCAGTCCCAATGGGGTTTTGAACACTGAAGCTTTCTTT
CASSPNGVLNTEAFF
>few|TRBJ2-7|TRBV4-2|-
TGTGCCAGCAGCCAAGCGGCTATGGTGGGGGGCGCTTCCTACGAGCAGTACTTC
CASSQAAMVGGASYEQYF
>-|TRBJ2-7|TRBV5-6|TRBD1
TGTGCCAGCAGCTCACGAACCGGGACAGTCTCCTACGAGCAGTACTTC
CASSSRTGTVSYEQYF
>few|TRBJ2-2|TRBV27|-
TGTGCCAGCAGTTTTTATCTAGGAACCGGGGAGCTGTTTTTT
CASSFYLGTGELFF
>few|TRBJ2-1|TRBV3-1|TRBD1
TGTGCCAGCAGCGTTACAGGGGGAGTGAGCAGGAACAATGAGCAGTTCTTC
CASSVTGGVSRNNEQFF
>few|TRBJ2-7|TRBV4-1|-
TGCGCCAGCAGCCAAGAGGGCTTATACGAGCAGTACTTC
CASSQEGLYEQYF
>-|TRBJ1-1|TRBV3-1|-
TGTGCCAACCCCGGGCAGGGGCTTCGGGGCACTGAAGCTTTCTTT
CANPGQGLRGTEAFF
>-|TRBJ2-1|TRBV5-1|TRBD1
TGCGCCAGCAGCTTGCGGGGACAGGACAATGAGCAGTTCTTC
CASSLRGQDNEQFF
>-|TRBJ2-7|TRBV5-1|-
TGCGCCAGCGGCCCGGACTCCTACGAGCAGTACTTC
CASGPDSYEQYF
>-|TRBJ2-1|TRBV29-1|TRBD2
TGCAGCGTTGGCTCTGGACTAGCGTTCAATGAGCAGTTCTTC
CSVGSGLAFNEQFF
>-|TRBJ1-3|TRBV20-1|-
TGCAGTGCTAGAGAGGGGGGAACCTCTGGAAACACCATATATTTT
CSAREGGTSGNTIYF
>-|TRBJ2-5|TRBV10-3|TRBD2
TGTGCCATCAGCCTTGGACTTAGCGGGGAGACCCAGTACTTC
CAISLGLSGETQYF
>few|TRBJ2-5|TRBV7-9|-
TGTGCCAGCAGCCCCTCAATACTGCCCCTCGGAGGGACCCAGTACTTC
CASSPSILPLGGTQYF
>-|TRBJ1-4|TRBV9|-
TGTGCCAGCAGCCCCCTGGGGGGGACTAATGAAAAACTGTTTTTT
CASSPLGGTNEKLFF
>-|TRBJ2-2|TRBV5-5|-
TGTGCCAGCAGCCATACTCGTAACGCTTCCCCCGGGGAGCTGTTTTTT
CASSHTRNASPGELFF
>-|TRBJ2-2|TRBV20-1|TRBD2
TGCAGTGCTAGCGGACTAGCGGGAGCTGGCGGGGAGCTGTTTTTT
CSASGLAGAGGELFF
>-|TRBJ2-2|TRBV2|-
TGTGCCAGCAGAGAGAGACCGAGCACCGGGGAGCTGTTTTTT
CASRERPSTGELFF
>few|TRBJ2-1|TRBV7-3|-
TGTGCCAGCAGCTTAGGAAGGGAGTTGTCCAATGAGCAGTTCTTC
CASSLGRELSNEQFF
>few|TRBJ2-7|TRBV27|-
TGTGCCAGCAGTTTATCGAACGGAGAACCCTACGAGCAGTACTTC
CASSLSNGEPYEQYF
>-|TRBJ1-1|TRBV6-1|TRBD1
TGTGCCAGCGCGGGACAGGCGAACACTGAAGCTTTCTTT
CASAGQANTEAFF
>-|TRBJ1-1|TRBV5-5|-
TGTGCCTTTGGGAGGGGGAACACTGAAGCTTTCTTT
CAFGRGNTEAFF
>-|TRBJ2-1|TRBV18|TRBD2
TGTGCCAGCTCACCGCTTGCGGGAGTCAACTACAATGAGCAGTTCTTC
CASSPLAGVNYNEQFF
>-|TRBJ2-5|TRBV20-1|TRBD2
TGCAGTGCTCCCCCCGGGGGGGCCGGGGAGACCCAGTACTTC
CSAPPGGAGETQYF
>-|TRBJ1-6|TRBV20-1|-
TGCAGTGCTAGAGCACAGTATAATTCACCCCTCCACTTT
CSARAQYNSPLHF
>few|TRBJ2-4|TRBV2|-
TGTGCCAGCAGGCCGGGTGGAAACATTCAGTACTTC
CASRPGGNIQYF
>few|TRBJ2-1|TRBV11-2|-
TGTGCCAGCAGCTTAGTCATTGGGACGAGGAGCTCCTACAATGAGCAGTTCTTC
CASSLVIGTRSSYNEQFF
>-|TRBJ2-2|TRBV18|TRBD1
TGTGCCAGCTCACCACCGGTCCAGGGGGCGAACACCGGGGAGCTGTTTTTT
CASSPPVQGANTGELFF
>-|TRBJ1-5|TRBV6-1|-
TGTGCCAGCAGTGAAGGGGTTAGTGGGCAGCCCCAGCATTTT
CASSEGVSGQPQHF
>-|TRBJ2-7|TRBV2|TRBD2
TGTGCCAGCAGTGAATTCGGTAGCGGGAGTAATAACGAGCAGTACTTC
CASSEFGSGSNNEQYF
>few|TRBJ2-1|TRBV24-1|TRBD2
TGTGCCACCAGTGCGACTAGCGGGAGGGCCGTGTATGAGCAGTTCTTC
CATSATSGRAVYEQFF
>-|TRBJ2-5|TRBV10-3|TRBD2
TGTGCCATCAAACCGGGACTAGCGGGAGGGAACCAAGAGACCCAGTACTTC
CAIKPGLAGGNQETQYF
>few|TRBJ2-5|TRBV11-2|TRBD1
TGTGCCAGCAGCGGACAGGGGAGAAGAGTAACCCAGTACTTC
CASSGQGRRVTQYF
>-|TRBJ2-1|TRBV2|TRBD1
TGTGCCAGCCTTCTCGGACAGGGGGGCTACAATGAGCAGTTCTTC
CASLLGQGGYNEQFF
>-|TRBJ2-7|TRBV12-3/TRBV12-4|-
TGTGCCAGCAGCTCAGGACCGCCGTACTACGAGCAGTACTTC
CASSSGPPYYEQYF
>many|TRBJ2-2|TRBV12-3/TRBV12-4|TRBD1
TGTGCCAGCAGTGATGCGACAGGGATTACCGGGGAGCTGTTTTTT
CASSDATGITGELFF
>few|TRBJ2-5|TRBV12-3/TRBV12-4|TRBD2
TGTGCCAGCAGTCCTACTAGCGGGAGTGTTGGAGAGACCCAGTACTTC
CASSPTSGSVGETQYF
>-|TRBJ2-1|TRBV5-4|TRBD1
TGTGCCAGCAGCTTGTTGGGACAGGGGGCTGCGAGCTCCTACAATGAGCAGTTCTTC
CASSLLGQGAASSYNEQFF
>-|TRBJ2-1|TRBV14|-
TGTGCCAGCAGTTCCTTAACCGAGCGGAACAATGAGCAGTTCTTC
CASSSLTERNNEQFF
>few|TRBJ2-3|TRBV7-2|-
TGTGCCAGCAGCTTATCGGAACATACGCAGTATTTT
CASSLSEHTQYF
>many|TRBJ2-1|TRBV10-3|TRBD2
TGTGCCATCGTTTCCGGGACTAGCGGGACAAGGAACTCCTACAATGAGCAGTTCTTC
CAIVSGTSGTRNSYNEQFF
>-|TRBJ2-2|TRBV5-6|-
TGTGCCAGCAAATGGGGGAACACCGGGGAGCTGTTTTTT
CASKWGNTGELFF
>few|TRBJ2-1|TRBV5-1|TRBD2
TGCGCCAGCAGCTTGGAGGGGCGGGAGAACAATGAGCAGTTCTTC
CASSLEGRENNEQFF
>few|TRBJ2-7|TRBV27|-
TGTGCCAGCAGTTGGAGTAAACGGGGAACCTACGAGCAGTACTTC
CASSWSKRGTYEQYF